This T cell receptor (beta chain) derives from a study of beta chain features in type 1 diabetes (dated 2018 in TCRdb). Context from the whole study: Patients and healthy donors did not differ in mean age, gender distribution, total cell number or subset yield. A total of roughly 100 million sorted cells were examined across all samples, and the number of cells per subset was strongly correlated with RNA yield. Naive and central memory subsets were obtained from all 30 or so donors, but regulatory and stem cell-like memory subsets were isolated from only 8 patients and about 8 healthy donors. The study compared the TCRB repertoires of sorted circulating CD4+ T cell subsets in recently diagnosed type 1 diabetes patients with those in matched healthy donors. General study outcomes and caveats: Naive, central memory and regulatory TCRB repertoires appeared to be more similar among patients than among healthy donors. A moderate but significant shortening of TCRB CDR3 length was observed in type 1 diabetes patients in all four CD4+ subsets. Patients with type 1 diabetes made fewer insertions and deleted more nucleotides at VDJ recombination sites, implying thymic rearrangement abnormalities. PCR may preferentially amplify shorter templates, but because patient and control samples were amplified and corrected together, any resulting skew would affect both groups equally. Only small numbers of individuals were included in the HLA sub-analyses, which left unresolved whether HLA type had any influence on TCRB rearrangement. Sequencing cDNA rather than genomic DNA could over-represent highly expressing activated cells, although activation and CD3 levels did not differ between groups.

CDR1 SGHRS and CDR2 YFSETQ were looked up in the germline V gene. From cysteine to phenylalanine, the CDR3 is 14 amino acids long. Kept here is only the CDR3 DNA, which spans 42 bases and is read in frame from base 1. Ends trimmed: V by 4 bases, J by 4 bases; bases unmatched to a gene: 5. This clone was observed a few times. Its antigen is still unknown. Base qualities are not recorded, but no much larger clone differs from it by a single base. Each donor gave one peripheral blood draw, averaging approximately 120 mL, which was collected into heparinised tubes. A BD FACSAria II was used to sort naive, central memory, regulatory and stem cell-like memory CD4+ T cells with a panel that included CD45RO, CCR7, CD25, CD127, CD95 and CD27. Purity was above 95% for every sorted population. Right away, PBMCs were isolated by Lymphoprep density gradient centrifugation and were stained directly, with no culture step. To minimize batch effects, samples were stained and sorted in pairs, one healthy donor with one patient per experiment.

The High Capacity cDNA Reverse Transcription Kit was used to reverse transcribe all of the isolated RNA, meaning that expressed TCRB transcripts were what got sequenced. Deep immunoSEQ sequencing was applied to naive, central memory and regulatory T cell samples, giving an average of about 3.8 million total reads per sample. Sorted cells were lysed in RLT buffer and RNA was extracted with DNase-treated RNeasy Micro or Mini kits, depending on cell number. To prevent cross-contamination, each cell subset was processed individually, whereas patient and healthy donor samples were processed jointly. The immunoSEQ multiplex PCR was used to amplify TCRB sequences from cDNA, yielding 87-bp fragments that span the CDR3 region. The amplicons were sequenced using the Illumina HiSeq platform. The source study handled its data this way. Synthetic template baselines were used to correct PCR bias computationally, reads within Hamming distance 2 were collapsed together, and singletons that could not be merged were discarded. Reads were aligned against IMGT to assign V, D and J genes, CDR3 length and insertions or deletions at six rearrangement sites. Within each subset, clonotype counts were normalized to sorted cell number, and only after that were true diversity and Gini coefficients computed with the tcR R package. The overlap coefficient, calculated on TCRB nucleotide sequences, was used to quantify repertoire sharing. Out-of-frame TCRB sequences from naive cells were analyzed as a proxy for the pre-selection repertoire. Imported from immuneACCESS, the table was reduced by TCRdb to in-frame sequences with V and J called. These copies leave out some clones; in studies compared against another copy, an unresolved V gene accounts for under half, and the cause of the remainder is not known. For V, J and clone size, that table is used; D and trimming come from the DNA. Present in this sample are 600,000 to 750,000 clones, around 12% of which were seen just once. The ten top clones hold about 0.11% of the sample.

Sequenced: naive CD4+ T cells from blood. This specimen's cell subset or site label, per the study, means: true naive CD4+ T cells. This sequence originates from a man aged 25 to 40 with type 1 diabetes. The sequence is built from TRBV5-1 and TRBJ1-2; 9 nucleotides in the junction match TRBD1. This receptor has the CDR3 CASSRTGEPYGYTF. The DNA sequence is as follows: TGCGCCAGCAGCCGGACAGGGGAGCCCTATGGCTACACCTTC.